A single sample is the source of the 32 T cell receptor beta chains below, sequenced in a study of cytomegalovirus exposure and HLA in healthy donors. PCR was performed using 60 Vbeta and 13 Jbeta primers. Some clones are missing from TCRdb's copy, which holds only in-frame ones; the method was immunoSEQ multiplex PCR. The profile shows over 150,000 clones, roughly 80% of them singletons. Sample: PBMCs. The receptors derive from a woman younger than 45 in good health and CMV-seropositive.

The V gene is TRBV4-2, the J gene TRBJ2-2; 8 bases agree with TRBD2. The CDR3 loop spans 16 amino acids. V shed 1 base and J 6 bases; nucleotides not matched to a gene: 7. Germline V gene sequence: CDR1 LGHNA, CDR2 YNFKEQ. The CDR3 region has the DNA TGTGCCAGCAGCCAAGTCCACCGGGGGGGGGCCGGGGAGCTGTTTTTT. Translation: CASSQVHRGGAGELFF.

The chain has TRBV5-1 and TRBJ1-4, with a weak D call TRBD1 (6 bases). Germline CDR1 reads SGHRS; CDR2 reads YFSETQ. This CDR3 is 14 amino acids long. V shed 5 bases and J shed 6 bases, with 14 bases lying between them. The DNA for the CDR3 is TGCGCCAGCAGAGTGGGGGGGGCCGATGAAAAACTGTTTTTT. Its protein product is CASRVGGADEKLFF.

The V call is TRBV19, the J call TRBJ1-4; tentatively, D is TRBD1 (5 bases). The germline V gene encodes CDR1 LNHDA and CDR2 SQIVND (reference sequence). V dropped 9 bases and J dropped 4 bases, with 18 bases sitting between them. The CDR3 is 15 amino acids. This CDR3 is CASTRQPSGNEKLFF. CDR3 nucleotide sequence: TGTGCCAGCACTCGACAGCCATCGGGTAATGAAAAACTGTTTTTT.

In its sample, this clone was seen a few times. The genes are TRBV18 and TRBJ2-1, with D perhaps TRBD2 (5 bases). Germline CDR1 KGHSH, CDR2 LQKENI. The V end lost 6 bases, the J end lost 0 bases, and 15 bases lay between the germline ends. The CDR3 is 16 amino acids. The CDR3 DNA reads as TGTGCCAGCTCCCGGGGTAGCGCGGGCTCCTACAATGAGCAGTTCTTC. Its translation: CASSRGSAGSYNEQFF. The whole variable domain, remainder taken from reference TRBV18 and TRBJ2-1, is NAGVMQNPRHLVRRRGQEARLRCSPMKGHSHVYWYRQLPEEGLKFMVYLQKENIIDESGMPKERFSAEFPKEGPSILRIQQVVRGDSAAYFCASSRGSAGSYNEQFFGPGTRLTVL.

The rearrangement links TRBV11-2 to TRBJ1-2, with 9 bases that match TRBD1. The ends lost 1 base at V and 4 bases at J; junction bases unmatched: 10. Looked up from germline, CDR1 is SGHAT and CDR2 is FQNNGV. This CDR3 is 17 amino acids long. The DNA for the CDR3 is TGTGCCAGCAGCTTAGGAAGGCCGGGACAGGGATTCTATGGCTACACCTTC. This gives the protein CASSLGRPGQGFYGYTF.

This chain connects TRBV18 to TRBJ2-3, with 9 bases fitting TRBD1. Germline V gene data show CDR1 as KGHSH and CDR2 as LQKENI. The V and J ends lost 6 bases and 2 bases, in that order; junction bases with no gene match: 6. The CDR3 is 15 amino acids. The CDR3 DNA is TGTGCCAGCTCCGCCGGGACAGGGTACACAGATACGCAGTATTTT. Its protein is CASSAGTGYTDTQYF.

The V and J genes are TRBV2 and TRBJ1-2; D is unresolved. Germline CDR1 reads SNHLY; CDR2 reads FYNNEI. Trimming cost V 0 bases and J 7 bases, with 15 bases left between them. This CDR3 region has 15 residues. CDR3 DNA sequence: TGTGCCAGCAGTGAAGCGCTCGACACCCTGGGTGGCTACACCTTC. As protein: CASSEALDTLGGYTF.

A single count supports this clone. The chain carries TRBV5-5 and TRBJ2-7, with a weak D call TRBD1 (6 bases). From germline, CDR1 is SGHKS and CDR2 YYEKEE (reference sequence). The CDR3 is 15 residues long. Trimming removed 0 bases from V and 2 bases from J, with 12 bases in between. CDR3 amino acids: CASSLGQVYAYEQYF. CDR3 bases: TGTGCCAGCAGCTTGGGACAGGTCTACGCCTACGAGCAGTACTTC.

The chain uses TRBV9 and TRBJ1-2; 10 positions match TRBD1. CDR3 length equals 16 residues. The ends lost 4 bases at V and 4 bases at J; junction bases unmatched: 10. CDR1 and CDR2 (germline): SGDLS, YYNGEE. The CDR3 spells CASSLWGTGDIYGYTF. CDR3 DNA sequence: TGTGCCAGCAGCCTTTGGGGGACAGGGGACATCTATGGCTACACCTTC.

This sequence joins TRBV4-3 and TRBJ2-7, with TRBD2 identical over 7 bases. The V and J ends lost 0 bases and 4 bases, in that order; junction bases with no gene match: 6. The CDR3 length is 15 residues. Looked up from germline, CDR1 is LGHNA and CDR2 is YSLEER. The chain's CDR3 is CASSQDPAGKYEQYF. The CDR3 DNA is TGCGCCAGCAGCCAAGATCCAGCGGGGAAGTACGAGCAGTACTTC.

This clone was recorded only once. V is TRBV2 and J is TRBJ2-1; D possibly corresponds to TRBD1 (6 bases). Germline loops: CDR1 SNHLY, CDR2 FYNNEI. The CDR3 extends over 16 amino acids. The V end was cut by 10 bases, the J end by 0 bases, with 19 bases between. This CDR3 is CAILLVRGYSYNEQFF. CDR3 in DNA: TGTGCCATCTTGCTTGTGAGGGGGTACTCCTACAATGAGCAGTTCTTC.

The chain couples TRBV18 to TRBJ2-7; 7 bases are shared with TRBD1. Germline CDR1 is KGHSH and CDR2 is LQKENI. The V and J ends lost 3 bases and 3 bases, in that order; junction bases with no gene match: 5. The CDR3 contains 14 residues. The CDR3 here is CASSPTRDSYEQYF. CDR3 DNA sequence: TGTGCCAGCTCACCCACCCGGGACAGCTACGAGCAGTACTTC.

The gene calls are TRBV19 and TRBJ2-1, with D unclear. Trimming shortened V by 0 bases and J by 10 bases, and 16 bases separated the two germline ends. Germline CDR1 is LNHDA and CDR2 is SQIVND (reference sequence). The CDR3 runs to 15 residues. The CDR3 sequence is CASSIDLAANGEQFF. The DNA for the CDR3 is TGTGCCAGTAGTATAGATCTGGCGGCTAACGGGGAGCAGTTCTTC.

The chain couples TRBV5-5 to TRBJ1-1; D possibly corresponds to TRBD1 (6 bases). Per the germline V gene, CDR1 is SGHKS and CDR2 is YYEKEE (reference sequence). The V gene lost 0 bases and the J gene lost 5 bases, with 14 bases spanning the gap. This CDR3 region has 15 residues. CDR3 region: CASSLVGGGRTEAFF. The CDR3 coding sequence is TGTGCCAGCAGCTTGGTTGGGGGCGGAAGGACTGAAGCTTTCTTT.

V gene TRBV5-4 combines with J gene TRBJ1-2; 8 bases line up with TRBD1. The trim removed 7 bases at V and 4 bases at J, leaving 9 bases unmatched. CDR3 size: 14 residues. Germline values: CDR1 SGHNT, CDR2 YYREEE (reference sequence). This CDR3 is CASGEDRAFYGYTF. In nucleotides, the CDR3 is TGTGCCAGCGGGGAGGACAGGGCCTTCTATGGCTACACCTTC.

This rearrangement joins TRBV25-1 to TRBJ2-6; no clear D gene. The CDR3 sequence is 14 residues long. The ends were cut back, 9 bases at V and 0 bases at J, with 9 bases in the middle. Germline values: CDR1 MGHDK, CDR2 SYGVNS. This CDR3 reads CASSPASGANVLTF. The CDR3 DNA is TGTGCCAGTAGCCCCGCCTCTGGGGCCAACGTCCTGACTTTC.

The chain is built from TRBV15 and TRBJ2-1, with 10 bases matching TRBD1. Trimming took 5 bases from V and 7 from J; bases not matched to a gene: 5. This CDR3 contains 14 residues. Germline V gives CDR1 LNHNV, CDR2 YYDKDF (reference sequence). CDR3 in amino acids: CATSPRTGGNEQFF. The CDR3 DNA is TGTGCCACCAGCCCTCGGACAGGGGGGAATGAGCAGTTCTTC.

V usage is TRBV2 and J usage is TRBJ1-1, with D hard to call. The germline V and J ends were trimmed by 4 bases and 8 bases, with 14 bases remaining between them. The CDR3 contains 13 residues. Germline values: CDR1 SNHLY, CDR2 FYNNEI. The CDR3: CASSVLREVEAFF. The CDR3 DNA reads TGTGCCAGCAGTGTTCTCCGGGAGGTCGAAGCTTTCTTT.

This sequence joins TRBV7-6 and TRBJ1-1; 12 bases match TRBD1. J was trimmed by 8 bases and V by 5 bases; bases with no gene match: 12. The CDR3 length is 16 residues. CDR1 and CDR2 from the germline V gene are SGHVS and FNYEAQ. The CDR3 DNA reads TGTGCCAGCAGCCAGGGGCCGGGACAGGGGGCTAAGGAAGCTTTCTTT. Its translation is CASSQGPGQGAKEAFF.

This clone was seen a single time. The V gene is TRBV5-1, the J gene TRBJ2-3; TRBD2 agrees at 8 bases. This CDR3 has 16 residues. With V trimmed by 6 bases and J by 4 bases, 13 bases remained unmatched. Germline loops: CDR1 SGHRS, CDR2 YFSETQ. The CDR3 nucleotides read TGCGCCAGCAACCGGGGGGGTTTTGTTATTCCAGATACGCAGTATTTT. Amino acid sequence: CASNRGGFVIPDTQYF.

The chain couples TRBV18 to TRBJ2-7, with TRBD1 matching 7 bases. Trimming removed 3 bases from V and 5 bases from J; junction bases left unmatched: 7. This CDR3 has 14 residues. Germline CDR1 and CDR2: KGHSH and LQKENI. The CDR3 spells CASSPRTGLHEQYF. CDR3 DNA sequence: TGTGCCAGCTCACCCCGGACAGGCCTACACGAGCAGTACTTC.

This clone showed up just a few times. The chain employs TRBV19 and TRBJ1-1; 8 bases match TRBD1. V gave up 1 base and J gave up 6 bases; unmatched junction bases: 10. Germline values: CDR1 LNHDA, CDR2 SQIVND (reference sequence). The CDR3 is 16 amino acids. CDR3 amino acids: CASSIGRQGARSEAFF. In DNA form, the CDR3 reads TGTGCCAGTAGTATAGGGCGGCAGGGGGCGCGTTCTGAAGCTTTCTTT. The full variable domain, with the rest looked up from reference TRBV19 and TRBJ1-1, is DGGITQSPKYLFRKEGQNVTLSCEQNLNHDAMYWYRQDPGQGLRLIYYSQIVNDFQKGDIAEGYSVSREKKESFPLTVTSAQKNPTAFYLCASSIGRQGARSEAFFGQGTRLTVV.

The V and J genes are TRBV27 and TRBJ2-3; weak D call: TRBD2 (6 bases). V dropped 6 bases and J dropped 2 bases, with 12 bases sitting between them. There are 14 residues in the CDR3. Germline V gives CDR1 MNHEY, CDR2 SMNVEV (reference sequence). The CDR3 protein is CASRRRAVTDTQYF. The CDR3 nucleotides read TGTGCCAGCAGACGGAGGGCCGTCACAGATACGCAGTATTTT.

The DNA of the CDR3 is TGTGCCAGCAGTTTACGGAAATCAGGGGGCGTTTTTGAAAAACTGTTTTTT. Translation: CASSLRKSGGVFEKLFF. J is TRBJ1-4 and V is TRBV27; 8 bases agree with TRBD1. The germline V gene encodes CDR1 MNHEY and CDR2 SMNVEV (reference sequence). This CDR3 contains 17 residues. Trimming took 2 bases from V and 7 from J; bases not matched to a gene: 12.

The genes are TRBV6-5 and TRBJ1-2, with a tentative D call TRBD1 (6 bases). Germline V lookup: CDR1 MNHEY, CDR2 SVGAGI. Trimming removed 7 bases at V and 4 bases at J, with 13 bases between. This CDR3 has 13 residues. The CDR3 is CASKTGAPYGYTF. CDR3 sequence (DNA): TGTGCCAGCAAGACAGGAGCCCCCTATGGCTACACCTTC.

This chain joins TRBV15 and TRBJ2-5, with 11 bases that match TRBD2. The J segment lost 0 bases and the V segment lost 0 bases, leaving 6 bases of the junction unmatched. Germline-derived CDR1 and CDR2 are LNHNV and YYDKDF (reference sequence). CDR3 length equals 18 residues. The CDR3 reads CATSRDLSSGGYQETQYF. The CDR3 nucleotides are TGTGCCACCAGCAGAGATCTGTCTAGCGGGGGGTACCAAGAGACCCAGTACTTC.

The chain is built from TRBV5-4 and TRBJ1-1, with unresolved D. The CDR3 is 16 amino acids. V was shortened by 3 bases and J by 4 bases, with 19 bases between the two germline ends. Germline loops: CDR1 SGHNT, CDR2 YYREEE (reference sequence). CDR3 nucleotide sequence: TGTGCCAGCAGCTCCCCTGCGAGGAGAAGGCTCACTGAAGCTTTCTTT. Its protein is CASSSPARRRLTEAFF. The full variable domain, rest sourced from reference TRBV5-4 and TRBJ1-1, is ETGVTQSPTHLIKTRGQQVTLRCSSQSGHNTVSWYQQALGQGPQFIFQYYREEENGRGNFPPRFSGLQFPNYSSELNVNALELDDSALYLCASSSPARRRLTEAFFGQGTRLTVV.

The chain couples TRBV29-1 to TRBJ2-1; D gene uncertain. This CDR3 has 10 amino acids. Germline V lookup: CDR1 SQVTM, CDR2 ANQGSEA. The germline V and J ends were trimmed by 4 bases and 7 bases, with 5 bases remaining between them. The CDR3 sequence: CSVVSNEQFF. The CDR3, as DNA: TGCAGCGTTGTATCGAATGAGCAGTTCTTC.

This chain uses TRBV25-1 with TRBJ2-1, with 8 bases identical to TRBD2. CDR3 size: 10 residues. CDR1 and CDR2 (germline): MGHDK, SYGVNS. With 11 bases clipped from V and 9 bases from J, the junction kept 3 bases outside the gene matches. The CDR3 region has the DNA TGTGCCTCGGGGGGGGCTGAGCAGTTCTTC. The encoded protein is CASGGAEQFF.

The gene calls are TRBV5-1 and TRBJ2-2; possibly TRBD1 for D (6 bases). V lost 3 bases and J lost 2, with 8 bases in between. The CDR3 covers 14 residues. CDR1 SGHRS and CDR2 YFSETQ come from the germline V gene. This chain's CDR3 is CASSSTGNTGELFF. CDR3 bases: TGCGCCAGCAGCTCGACAGGCAACACCGGGGAGCTGTTTTTT.

The chain couples TRBV7-2 to TRBJ1-4; D ambiguous. V dropped 5 bases and J dropped 1 base, with 8 bases sitting between them. The germline V gene encodes CDR1 SGHTA and CDR2 FQGNSA. The CDR3 runs to 14 residues. The CDR3 here is CASSRGRTNEKLFF. The DNA of the CDR3 is TGTGCCAGCAGCAGAGGTCGAACTAATGAAAAACTGTTTTTT.

V and J are TRBV6-5 and TRBJ2-7, with 8 bases fitting TRBD1. The CDR3 spans 15 residues. Germline V gene data show CDR1 as MNHEY and CDR2 as SVGAGI. V was clipped by 6 bases and J by 2 bases; unmatched bases: 9. The CDR3 nucleotides read TGTGCCAGCAGCTCTGGACAGGGACCCACCTACGAGCAGTACTTC. This codes for CASSSGQGPTYEQYF.